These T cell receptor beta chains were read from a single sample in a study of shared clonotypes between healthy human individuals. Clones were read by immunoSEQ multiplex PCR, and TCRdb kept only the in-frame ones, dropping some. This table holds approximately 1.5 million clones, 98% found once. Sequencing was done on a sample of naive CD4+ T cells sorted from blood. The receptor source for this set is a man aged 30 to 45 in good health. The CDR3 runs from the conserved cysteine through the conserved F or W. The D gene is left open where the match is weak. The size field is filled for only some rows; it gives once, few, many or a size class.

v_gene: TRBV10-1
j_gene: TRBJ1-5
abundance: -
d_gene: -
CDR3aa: CASSARDSNQPQHF
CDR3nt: TGCGCCAGCAGTGCCAGGGATAGCAATCAGCCCCAGCATTTT

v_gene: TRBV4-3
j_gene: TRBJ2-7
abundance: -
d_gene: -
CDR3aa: CASSQYRVSAYEQYF
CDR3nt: TGCGCCAGCAGCCAATACCGGGTATCGGCCTACGAGCAGTACTTC

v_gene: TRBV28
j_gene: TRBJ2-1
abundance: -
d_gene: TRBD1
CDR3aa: CASSPPRGSSYNEQFF
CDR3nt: TGTGCCAGCAGTCCACCCAGGGGGAGTTCCTACAATGAGCAGTTCTTC

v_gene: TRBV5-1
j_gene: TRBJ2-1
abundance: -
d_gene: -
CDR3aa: CASSSDRFNNEQFF
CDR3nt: TGCGCCAGCAGTAGTGACAGGTTTAACAATGAGCAGTTCTTC

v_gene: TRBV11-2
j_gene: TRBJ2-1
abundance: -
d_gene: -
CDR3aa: CASSPLGGAGNEQFF
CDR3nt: TGTGCCAGCAGCCCCTTGGGCGGGGCCGGAAATGAGCAGTTCTTC

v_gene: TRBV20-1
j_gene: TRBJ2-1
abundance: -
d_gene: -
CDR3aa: CSARRRWEFF
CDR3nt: TGCAGTGCTCGAAGAAGGTGGGAGTTCTTC

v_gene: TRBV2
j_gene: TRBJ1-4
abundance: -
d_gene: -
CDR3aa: CASRTGTTSIRGEKLFF
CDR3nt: TGTGCCAGCAGGACCGGGACCACATCCATTAGAGGTGAAAAACTGTTTTTT

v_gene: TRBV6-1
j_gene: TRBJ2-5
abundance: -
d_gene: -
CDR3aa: CASSDVETQYF
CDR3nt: TGTGCCAGCAGTGACGTTGAGACCCAGTACTTC

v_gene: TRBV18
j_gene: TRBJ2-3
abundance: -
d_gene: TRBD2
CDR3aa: CASSPLSLAGGPDTQYF
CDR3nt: TGTGCCAGCTCACCACTTTCTCTAGCGGGAGGCCCAGATACGCAGTATTTT

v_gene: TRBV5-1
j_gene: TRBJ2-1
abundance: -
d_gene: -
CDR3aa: CASSLFASNEQFF
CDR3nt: TGCGCCAGCAGCTTGTTCGCGAGCAATGAGCAGTTCTTC

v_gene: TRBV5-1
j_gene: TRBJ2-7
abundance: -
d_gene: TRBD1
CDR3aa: CASSLSGQGAIKKDF
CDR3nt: TGCGCCAGCAGCCTCTCGGGACAGGGGGCCATAAAGAAGGACTTC

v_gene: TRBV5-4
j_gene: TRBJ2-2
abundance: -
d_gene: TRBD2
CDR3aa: CASSSQLAANTGELFF
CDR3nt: TGTGCCAGCAGCTCCCAGCTAGCGGCGAACACCGGGGAGCTGTTTTTT

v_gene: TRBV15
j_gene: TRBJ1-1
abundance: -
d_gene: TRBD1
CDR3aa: CATSTRTGAMNTEAFF
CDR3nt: TGTGCCACCAGCACCCGGACAGGGGCCATGAACACTGAAGCTTTCTTT

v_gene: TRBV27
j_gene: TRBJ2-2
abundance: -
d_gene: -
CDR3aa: CASSIQSGTWKGELFF
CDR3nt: TGTGCCAGCAGTATTCAATCCGGGACATGGAAGGGGGAGCTGTTTTTT

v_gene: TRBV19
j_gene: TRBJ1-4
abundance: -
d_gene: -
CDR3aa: CASSMTEIREKLFF
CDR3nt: TGTGCCAGTAGCATGACGGAGATTAGGGAAAAACTGTTTTTT

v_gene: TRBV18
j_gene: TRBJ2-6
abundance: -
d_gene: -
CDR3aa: CASSAPAPGANVLTF
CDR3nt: TGTGCCAGCTCAGCCCCAGCCCCTGGGGCCAACGTCCTGACTTTC

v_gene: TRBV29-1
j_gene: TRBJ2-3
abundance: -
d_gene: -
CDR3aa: CSVLSRDYTDTQYF
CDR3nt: TGCAGCGTTTTAAGCAGAGATTACACAGATACGCAGTATTTT

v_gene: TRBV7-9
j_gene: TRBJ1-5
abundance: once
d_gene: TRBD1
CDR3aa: CASSSQGGQGPQHF
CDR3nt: TGTGCCAGCAGCTCCCAAGGGGGACAGGGGCCCCAGCATTTT

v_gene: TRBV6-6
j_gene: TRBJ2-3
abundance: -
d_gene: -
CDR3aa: CASSYSPGSATDTQYF
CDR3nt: TGTGCCAGCAGTTACTCCCCCGGGAGTGCCACAGATACGCAGTATTTT

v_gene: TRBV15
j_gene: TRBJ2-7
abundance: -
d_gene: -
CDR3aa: CATSPLAVTYEQYF
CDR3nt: TGTGCCACCAGTCCCTTGGCAGTCACCTACGAGCAGTACTTC

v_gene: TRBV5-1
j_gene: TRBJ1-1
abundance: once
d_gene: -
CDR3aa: CASSLEGVTEAFF
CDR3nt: TGCGCCAGCAGCTTGGAAGGGGTCACTGAAGCTTTCTTT

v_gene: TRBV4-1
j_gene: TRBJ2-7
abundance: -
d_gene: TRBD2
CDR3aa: CASSQRLAGVSYEQYF
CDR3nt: TGCGCCAGCAGCCAACGACTAGCGGGAGTTTCCTACGAGCAGTACTTC

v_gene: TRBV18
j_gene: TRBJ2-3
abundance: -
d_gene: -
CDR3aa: CASSPTGDLVPDTQYF
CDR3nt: TGTGCCAGCTCACCCACAGGGGACTTGGTCCCAGATACGCAGTATTTT

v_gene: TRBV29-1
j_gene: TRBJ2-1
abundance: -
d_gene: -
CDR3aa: CSTTGGRPYNEQFF
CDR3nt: TGCAGCACGACGGGTGGGAGACCCTACAATGAGCAGTTCTTC

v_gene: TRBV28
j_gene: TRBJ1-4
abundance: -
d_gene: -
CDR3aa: CASSVHRPGGEKLFF
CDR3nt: TGTGCCAGCAGTGTCCACAGACCTGGTGGGGAAAAACTGTTTTTT

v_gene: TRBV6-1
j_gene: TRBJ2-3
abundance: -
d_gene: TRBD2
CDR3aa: CASGRTRTDTQYF
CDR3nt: TGTGCCAGTGGAAGGACTAGAACAGATACGCAGTATTTT

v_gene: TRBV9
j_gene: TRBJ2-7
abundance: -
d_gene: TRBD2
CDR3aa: CASSLAAGGEYEQYF
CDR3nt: TGTGCCAGCAGCCTCGCGGCGGGGGGAGAATACGAGCAGTACTTC

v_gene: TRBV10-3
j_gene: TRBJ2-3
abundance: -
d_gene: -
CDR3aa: CAISESARILVTDTQYF
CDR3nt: TGTGCCATCAGTGAGTCGGCTAGAATCCTGGTCACAGATACGCAGTATTTT

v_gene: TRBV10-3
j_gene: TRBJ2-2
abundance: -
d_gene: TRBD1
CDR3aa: CAISPGQGNIGELFF
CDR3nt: TGTGCCATCAGCCCGGGACAGGGGAACATCGGGGAGCTGTTTTTT

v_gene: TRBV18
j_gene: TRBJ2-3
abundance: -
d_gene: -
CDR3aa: CASSPLQGLTDTQYF
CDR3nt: TGTGCCAGCTCACCACTTCAGGGGCTAACAGATACGCAGTATTTT

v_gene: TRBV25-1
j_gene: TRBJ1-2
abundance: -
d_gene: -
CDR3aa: CASSDLGLYGYTF
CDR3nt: TGTGCCAGCAGTGACCTGGGCCTCTATGGCTACACCTTC

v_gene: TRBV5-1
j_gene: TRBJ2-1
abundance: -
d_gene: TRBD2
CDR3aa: CASSVMTSSNEQFF
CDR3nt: TGCGCCAGCAGCGTGATGACTAGCTCTAATGAGCAGTTCTTC

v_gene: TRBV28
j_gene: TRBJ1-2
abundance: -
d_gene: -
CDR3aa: CASSFGTYSNYGYTF
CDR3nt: TGTGCCAGCAGTTTCGGGACTTACAGTAACTATGGCTACACCTTC

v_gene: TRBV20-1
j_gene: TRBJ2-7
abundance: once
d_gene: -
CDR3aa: CSAGPGYEQYF
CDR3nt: TGCAGTGCTGGACCTGGATACGAGCAGTACTTC

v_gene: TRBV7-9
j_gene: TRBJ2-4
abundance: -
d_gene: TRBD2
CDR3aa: CASSFSGSSSRAKNIQYF
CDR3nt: TGTGCCAGCAGCTTCAGCGGGAGCTCATCCCGGGCCAAAAACATTCAGTACTTC

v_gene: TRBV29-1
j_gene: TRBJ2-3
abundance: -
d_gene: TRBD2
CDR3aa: CSVPLAGVADTQYF
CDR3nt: TGCAGCGTTCCCCTAGCGGGAGTAGCAGATACGCAGTATTTT

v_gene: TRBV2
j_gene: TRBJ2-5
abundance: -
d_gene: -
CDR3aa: CASSGEQETQYF
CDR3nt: TGTGCCAGCTCAGGGGAACAAGAGACCCAGTACTTC

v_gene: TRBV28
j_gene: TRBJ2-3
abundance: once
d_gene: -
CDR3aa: CASSLGSGYQYF
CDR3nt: TGTGCCAGCAGTTTAGGTTCGGGGTATCAGTATTTT

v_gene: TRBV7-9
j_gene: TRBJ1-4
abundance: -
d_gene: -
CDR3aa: CASSLGDYGGEKLFF
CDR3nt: TGTGCCAGCAGCTTGGGGGACTACGGTGGTGAAAAACTGTTTTTT

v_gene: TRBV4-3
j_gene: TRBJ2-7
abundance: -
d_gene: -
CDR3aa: CASSQVGGGGTYEQYF
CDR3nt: TGCGCCAGCAGCCAAGTGGGTGGGGGGGGCACCTACGAGCAGTACTTC

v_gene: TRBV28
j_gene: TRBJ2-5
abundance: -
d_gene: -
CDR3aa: CASSNLAGVHETQYF
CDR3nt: TGTGCCAGCAGTAATCTAGCCGGGGTGCACGAGACCCAGTACTTC

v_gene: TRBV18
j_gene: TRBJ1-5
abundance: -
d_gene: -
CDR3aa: CASSPMAEYQPQHF
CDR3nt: TGTGCCAGCTCACCAATGGCGGAGTATCAGCCCCAGCATTTT

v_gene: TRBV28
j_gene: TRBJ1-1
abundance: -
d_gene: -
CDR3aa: CASRPSGRSTEAFF
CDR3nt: TGTGCCAGCAGACCGTCAGGGAGATCCACTGAAGCTTTCTTT

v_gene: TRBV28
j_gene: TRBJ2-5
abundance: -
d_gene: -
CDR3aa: CASSLWDGRGTQYF
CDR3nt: TGTGCCAGCAGTTTATGGGACGGAAGAGGGACCCAGTACTTC

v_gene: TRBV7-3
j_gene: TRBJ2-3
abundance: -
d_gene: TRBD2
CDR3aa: CASSLKGGRFEDTQYF
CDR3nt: TGTGCCAGCAGCTTAAAAGGCGGGAGGTTTGAAGATACGCAGTATTTT

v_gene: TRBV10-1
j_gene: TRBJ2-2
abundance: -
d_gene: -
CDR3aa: CASSVGPQGTGELFF
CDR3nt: TGCGCCAGCAGTGTGGGGCCGCAGGGCACCGGGGAGCTGTTTTTT

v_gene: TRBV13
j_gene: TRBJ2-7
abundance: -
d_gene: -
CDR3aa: CASSQVGGYEQYF
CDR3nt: TGTGCCAGCAGTCAAGTAGGGGGATACGAGCAGTACTTC

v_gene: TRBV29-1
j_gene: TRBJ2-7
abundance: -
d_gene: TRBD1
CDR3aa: CSVEVQTGGNEQYF
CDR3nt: TGCAGCGTTGAAGTGCAGACAGGGGGCAACGAGCAGTACTTC

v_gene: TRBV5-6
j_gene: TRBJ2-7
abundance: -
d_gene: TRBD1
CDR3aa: CASSLATGNEQYF
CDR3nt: TGTGCCAGCAGCTTGGCGACAGGGAACGAGCAGTACTTC

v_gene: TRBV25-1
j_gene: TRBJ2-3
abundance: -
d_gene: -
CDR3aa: CASSPPGASTDTQYF
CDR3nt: TGTGCCAGCAGTCCCCCGGGGGCTAGCACAGATACGCAGTATTTT

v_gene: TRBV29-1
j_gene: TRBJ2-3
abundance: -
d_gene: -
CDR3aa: CSVVRSHLSTDTQYF
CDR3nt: TGCAGCGTTGTCCGGAGCCACCTCAGCACAGATACGCAGTATTTT

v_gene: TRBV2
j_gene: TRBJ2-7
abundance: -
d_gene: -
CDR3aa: CASRFQGKLSYEQYF
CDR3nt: TGTGCCAGCCGTTTTCAGGGGAAACTCTCCTACGAGCAGTACTTC

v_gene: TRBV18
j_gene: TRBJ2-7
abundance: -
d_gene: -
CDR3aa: CASSPLDGTRYEQYF
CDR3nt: TGTGCCAGCTCACCACTGGACGGGACTCGCTACGAGCAGTACTTC